One T cell receptor beta chain is described in this entry. The data are from a study of T cells in Graves' hyperthyroidism and ophthalmopathy. About the study: At the time of initial diagnosis and before any treatment, peripheral blood was collected.

Unmatched junction bases numbered 5, after V lost 5 bases and J lost 0 bases. CDR1 is SEHNR and CDR2 is FQNEAQ in the germline V gene (reference sequence). This CDR3 has 16 residues. There were TCR beta CDR3 regions amplified from RNA transcripts. The HTBI primer set served for first-round RT-PCR of the TCR CDR3. Using its own MiXCR run on the multiplex PCR reads, TCRdb lists one record per CDR3 protein. The profile covers under 65,000 distinct CDR3 sequences, with approximately 50% appearing a single time and approximately 3.3% taken by the ten largest. Uncontrolled infection, other autoimmune disease, pregnancy or lactation excluded patients.

J is TRBJ2-3 and V is TRBV7-9, with 10 nucleotides matching TRBD2. Sequencing was performed on blood. The receptor's source is a woman aged 60 to 75 with Graves' ophthalmopathy. The CDR3 DNA reads TGTGCCAGCAGCGCGTTACTAGCGGGGAGCACAGATACGCAGTATTTT. It translates to CASSALLAGSTDTQYF.